One and the same sample provided the 23 T cell receptor beta chains below, sequenced in a study of shared clonotypes between healthy human individuals. Method: immunoSEQ multiplex PCR; TCRdb's copy keeps in-frame clones and lacks some. The repertoire holds about 1.1 million clones, approximately 80% seen once, with 0.85% to 1% in the top ten. Sequenced: memory CD4+ T cells from PBMCs. The subset denotes: CD45RA-negative fraction. These receptors were collected from a man younger than 35 in good health. Some clones in this sample may be carry-over from other donors' samples.

The rearrangement uses TRBV30 and TRBJ1-1; D is unclear. Germline CDR1 is GTSNPN and CDR2 is SVGIG (reference sequence). Trimming left V 0 bases short and J 4 bases short, with 21 bases between. This CDR3 comprises 17 residues. The CDR3 region has the DNA TGTGCCTGGAGTGTGATCAGGACCCTTATAGGGAGCACTGAAGCTTTCTTT. Amino acid sequence: CAWSVIRTLIGSTEAFF.

The CDR3 region has the DNA TGTGCCAGCAGCGTAGGGCTAGAATACGAGCAGTACTTC. This gives the protein CASSVGLEYEQYF. This chain joins TRBV9 and TRBJ2-7; D is unresolved. Germline loops: CDR1 SGDLS, CDR2 YYNGEE. Trimming left V 0 bases short and J 4 bases short, with 8 bases between. The CDR3 is made up of 13 amino acids.

This chain connects TRBV12-5 to TRBJ2-1; 9 bases line up with TRBD2. The trim removed 1 base at V and 10 bases at J, leaving 8 bases unmatched. Germline V gene lookup returns CDR1 LGHNT and CDR2 FRNRAP. The CDR3 spans 15 residues. Written as DNA, the CDR3 is TGTGCTAGTGGTTTGGCGGGAGGGCTAGCGGGAGAGCAGTTCTTC. It translates to CASGLAGGLAGEQFF.

The V call is TRBV7-2, the J call TRBJ1-5, with 7 bases matching TRBD1. This CDR3 has 13 residues. Germline lookup yields CDR1 SGHTA and CDR2 FQGNSA. The junction had 5 bases not matched to a gene; V was cut back by 5 bases and J by 7 bases. The CDR3 nucleotides read TGTGCCAGCAGCGGGGAAGGGGGCCAGCCCCAGCATTTT. Translation gives CASSGEGGQPQHF. The variable domain in full, completed from reference TRBV7-2 and TRBJ1-5, reads GAGVSQSPSNKVTEKGKDVELRCDPISGHTALYWYRQSLGQGLEFLIYFQGNSAPDKSGLPSDRFSAERTGGSVSTLTIQRTQQEDSAVYLCASSGEGGQPQHFGDGTRLSIL.

This chain uses TRBV11-2 with TRBJ2-7, with D unresolved. V was trimmed by 4 bases and J by 4 bases, leaving 14 bases between them. Germline V CDR1 and CDR2: SGHAT, FQNNGV. This CDR3 is built from 14 residues. CDR3 nucleotide sequence: TGTGCCAGCAGCTCCAATGGTGGGGTTTACGAGCAGTACTTC. Protein sequence: CASSSNGGVYEQYF.

The rearrangement joins TRBV29-1 to TRBJ1-3; D remains unclear. Trimming removed 6 bases from V and 4 bases from J, with 10 bases in between. CDR3 length: 12 amino acids. In germline, CDR1 is SQVTM, CDR2 ANQGSEA. The CDR3 coding sequence is TGCAGCGTAGAACTACAGGGAAACACCATATATTTT. This encodes CSVELQGNTIYF. The full variable domain, with the rest looked up from reference TRBV29-1 and TRBJ1-3, is SAVISQKPSRDICQRGTSLTIQCQVDSQVTMMFWYRQQPGQSLTLIATANQGSEATYESGFVIDKFPISRPNLTFSTLTVSNMSPEDSSIYLCSVELQGNTIYFGEGSWLTVV.

The V gene is TRBV19, the J gene TRBJ1-2; D may be TRBD1 (6 bases). Germline V gives CDR1 LNHDA, CDR2 SQIVND (reference sequence). V lost 4 bases to trimming and J lost 6 bases, with 21 bases between them. This CDR3 contains 16 residues. The CDR3 loop is CASSKNVGGPPDGYTF. In nucleotides, the CDR3 is TGTGCCAGTAGTAAAAATGTCGGGGGGCCTCCAGATGGCTACACCTTC.

The J gene is TRBJ1-5, the V gene TRBV19; 9 positions match TRBD1. The CDR3 extends over 18 amino acids. Germline V gives CDR1 LNHDA, CDR2 SQIVND (reference sequence). The V and J ends lost 2 bases and 8 bases, in that order; junction bases with no gene match: 16. The CDR3 DNA sequence: TGTGCCAGTAGTATAAGGACAGGGGATGGGATCTATATCAAGCCCCAGCATTTT. Translating gives CASSIRTGDGIYIKPQHF. The full variable domain, completed using reference TRBV19 and TRBJ1-5, is DGGITQSPKYLFRKEGQNVTLSCEQNLNHDAMYWYRQDPGQGLRLIYYSQIVNDFQKGDIAEGYSVSREKKESFPLTVTSAQKNPTAFYLCASSIRTGDGIYIKPQHFGDGTRLSIL.

This chain connects TRBV28 to TRBJ2-3, with 12 bases fitting TRBD2. CDR3 length equals 18 residues. CDR1 and CDR2 from the germline V gene are MDHEN and SYDVKM. The junction had 9 bases not matched to a gene; V was cut back by 3 bases and J by 2 bases. CDR3 DNA: TGTGCCAGCAGTTTCCCAGGGGCTAGCGGGAGGGCCACAGATACGCAGTATTTT. It specifies CASSFPGASGRATDTQYF.

This rearrangement joins TRBV7-9 to TRBJ1-5, with a tentative D call TRBD1 (5 bases). With 5 bases removed from V and 11 bases from J, the gap between germline ends came to 19 bases. This CDR3 spans 14 amino acids. The V gene's germline CDR1 is SEHNR and CDR2 FQNEAQ (reference sequence). CDR3 sequence: CASSQGTGGWSQHF. The CDR3 nucleotides are TGTGCCAGCAGCCAAGGGACGGGGGGTTGGTCCCAGCATTTT.

A note on this clone: This likely reflects a read error, since a far larger clone is one base away. This likely comes from a read error, as the CDR3 has no conserved phenylalanine or tryptophan at its end. The V gene is TRBV28, the J gene TRBJ1-5, with a possible D match to TRBD1 (5 bases). This CDR3 region has 15 residues. CDR1 is MDHEN and CDR2 is SYDVKM in the germline V gene. Trimming cost V 2 bases and J 5 bases, with 13 bases left between them. CDR3 protein: CASSLGGVGDQPQHL. CDR3 in DNA: TGTGCCAGCAGTTTAGGCGGCGTGGGGGATCAGCCCCAGCATCTT.

A word on this clone: The same CDR3 arises from other DNA sequences in this sample as well. The chain joins TRBV5-6 to TRBJ2-2; 9 positions match TRBD1. Germline assignment: CDR1 SGHDT and CDR2 YYEEEE. CDR3 length: 16 residues. J was trimmed by 1 base and V by 1 base; bases with no gene match: 2. The CDR3, as DNA: TGTGCCAGCAGCTTGTGGACAGGGGTGAACACCGGGGAGCTGTTTTTT. This translates into CASSLWTGVNTGELFF. The full variable domain, completed using reference TRBV5-6 and TRBJ2-2, is DAGVTQSPTHLIKTRGQQVTLRCSPKSGHDTVSWYQQALGQGPQFIFQYYEEEERQRGNFPDRFSGHQFPNYSSELNVNALLLGDSALYLCASSLWTGVNTGELFFGEGSRLTVL.

This clone was detected once. V gene TRBV4-1 combines with J gene TRBJ1-1; D remains ambiguous. Trimming removed 8 bases at V and 1 base at J, with 14 bases between. CDR1 is MGHRA, CDR2 YSYEKL, per germline. This CDR3 spans 14 amino acids. The DNA for the CDR3 is TGCGCCAGCGCTCTTCCCCGGGAGAACACTGAAGCTTTCTTT. Translating gives CASALPRENTEAFF.

The chain has TRBV7-2 and TRBJ2-7; unclear D gene. This CDR3 has 13 amino acids. The V end was cut by 5 bases, the J end by 2 bases, with 10 bases between. CDR1 SGHTA and CDR2 FQGNSA come from the germline V gene. CDR3 sequence (DNA): TGTGCCAGCAGCCGAGGACGGGCCTACGAGCAGTACTTC. It encodes CASSRGRAYEQYF.

The CDR3 region has the DNA TGTGCCAGCTCACCCCGACAGGGACACACTGAAGCTTTCTTT. This translates into CASSPRQGHTEAFF. The V call is TRBV18, the J call TRBJ1-1, with 7 bases fitting TRBD1. V lost 3 bases to trimming and J lost 3 bases; unmatched junction nucleotides: 4. Germline V gene sequence: CDR1 KGHSH, CDR2 LQKENI. The CDR3 runs to 14 residues. The whole variable domain, filled in from reference TRBV18 and TRBJ1-1, reads NAGVMQNPRHLVRRRGQEARLRCSPMKGHSHVYWYRQLPEEGLKFMVYLQKENIIDESGMPKERFSAEFPKEGPSILRIQQVVRGDSAAYFCASSPRQGHTEAFFGQGTRLTVV.

The chain has TRBV19 and TRBJ2-7; the match to TRBD1 covers 9 bases. Germline-derived CDR1 and CDR2 are LNHDA and SQIVND (reference sequence). There are 14 residues in the CDR3. The V and J ends lost 8 bases and 9 bases, in that order; junction bases with no gene match: 14. The CDR3, as DNA: TGTGCCAGTGGGCAGGGACAGGGTCTTCCTGGGCAGTACTTC. It codes for CASGQGQGLPGQYF.

This chain joins TRBV25-1 and TRBJ2-2; 7 bases map to TRBD2. CDR1 MGHDK and CDR2 SYGVNS come from the germline V gene. V lost 4 bases, J lost 5 bases, and 1 base stayed unmatched. This CDR3 is built from 13 residues. Here the CDR3 reads CASSGTRTGELFF. DNA for the CDR3: TGTGCCAGCAGTGGGACTAGGACCGGGGAGCTGTTTTTT.

As for this clone: Compared with germline, one end of the junction differs, possibly owing to a read error. V gene TRBV6-1 combines with J gene TRBJ1-1, with unresolved D. This CDR3 contains 14 residues. Germline assignment: CDR1 MNHNS and CDR2 SASEGT. CDR3 DNA sequence: TGTGCCATCAGTGAAGGCGGGGTAGGGACTGAAGCTTTCTTT. It encodes CAISEGGVGTEAFF.

The chain combines TRBV27 with TRBJ2-7; the match to TRBD1 covers 9 bases. The CDR3 extends over 15 amino acids. CDR1 MNHEY and CDR2 SMNVEV come from the germline V gene (reference sequence). V was pared by 6 bases and J by 1 base, with 7 bases of the junction left unmatched. The CDR3 here is CASRTGTGRSYEQYF. In nucleotides, the CDR3 is TGTGCCAGCAGGACCGGGACAGGGCGGTCCTACGAGCAGTACTTC.

The chain has TRBV30 and TRBJ1-3; the match to TRBD1 covers 7 bases. V was pared by 7 bases and J by 3 bases, with 12 bases of the junction left unmatched. Germline V lookup: CDR1 GTSNPN, CDR2 SVGIG (reference sequence). The CDR3 runs 15 residues. CDR3 protein: CALSLVQGYGNTIYF. The DNA for the CDR3 is TGTGCCTTATCCCTAGTACAGGGGTATGGAAACACCATATATTTT.

The rearrangement links TRBV5-1 to TRBJ2-4, with a tentative D call TRBD2 (6 bases). Trimming took off 4 bases at V and 1 base at J, with 18 bases between the two ends. The length of the CDR3 is 17 residues. CDR1 and CDR2 from the germline V gene are SGHRS and YFSETQ. Here the CDR3 DNA reads TGCGCCAGCAGCCTTTCGACAAGCCGGGGGGCCAAAAACATTCAGTACTTC. The encoded protein is CASSLSTSRGAKNIQYF.

The CDR3 reads CASSSGASGINTGELFF. For the CDR3, the DNA is TGCGCCAGCAGCTCAGGGGCTAGCGGGATTAACACCGGGGAGCTGTTTTTT. This chain joins TRBV5-1 and TRBJ2-2; 9 nucleotides align to TRBD2. CDR1 and CDR2 from the germline V gene are SGHRS and YFSETQ. Trimming cost V 3 bases and J 2 bases; bases outside gene matches: 8. This CDR3 has 17 residues.

With respect to this clone: Sequence at one end of the junction differs from germline and may be a read error. This rearrangement joins TRBV6-6 to TRBJ1-1; no clear D. The CDR3 contains 14 residues. From germline, CDR1 is MNHNY and CDR2 SVGAGI (reference sequence). CDR3 sequence (DNA): TGTGCCAGCAGCTACTGGACGGCCCCCGCTGAAGCTTTCTTT. Residues: CASSYWTAPAEAFF.